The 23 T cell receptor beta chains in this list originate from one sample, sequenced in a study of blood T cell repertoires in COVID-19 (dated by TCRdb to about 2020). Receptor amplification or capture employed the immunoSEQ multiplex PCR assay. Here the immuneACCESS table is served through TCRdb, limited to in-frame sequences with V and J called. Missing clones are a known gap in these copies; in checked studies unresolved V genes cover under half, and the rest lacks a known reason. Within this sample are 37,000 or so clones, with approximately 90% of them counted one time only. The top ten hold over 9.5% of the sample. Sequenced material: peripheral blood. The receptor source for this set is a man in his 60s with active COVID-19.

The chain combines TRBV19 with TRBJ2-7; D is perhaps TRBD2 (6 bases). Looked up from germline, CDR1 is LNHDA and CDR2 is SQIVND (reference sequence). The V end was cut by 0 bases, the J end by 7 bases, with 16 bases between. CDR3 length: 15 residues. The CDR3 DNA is TGTGCCAGTAGTATAGATGTGACGGGAGATCGAGAGCAGTACTTC. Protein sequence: CASSIDVTGDREQYF.

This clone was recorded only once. CDR3 sequence reads: CASSGSGSNQPQHF. CDR3 nucleotides: TGTGCCAGTTCGGGGAGCGGTAGCAATCAGCCCCAGCATTTT. The chain carries TRBV3-1 (or the pseudogene TRBV3-2) and TRBJ1-5; D gene uncertain. Germline V gene sequence: CDR1 LGHDT, CDR2 YNNKEL (reference sequence). V lost 9 bases and J 0 bases, leaving 12 bases between the germline ends. This CDR3 has 14 amino acids.

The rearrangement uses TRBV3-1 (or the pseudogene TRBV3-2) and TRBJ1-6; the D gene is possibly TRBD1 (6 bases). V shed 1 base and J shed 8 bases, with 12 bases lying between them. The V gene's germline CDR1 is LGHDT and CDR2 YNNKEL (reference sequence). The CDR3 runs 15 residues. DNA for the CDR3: TGTGCCAGCAGCCAAGGGGGGGGCCTGGATTCACCCCTCCACTTT. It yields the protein CASSQGGGLDSPLHF.

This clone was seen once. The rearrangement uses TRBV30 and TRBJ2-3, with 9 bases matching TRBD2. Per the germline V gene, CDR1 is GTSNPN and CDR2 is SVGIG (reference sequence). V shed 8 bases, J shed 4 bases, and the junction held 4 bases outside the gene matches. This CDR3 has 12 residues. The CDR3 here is CAVSGSADTQYF. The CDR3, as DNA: TGTGCCGTTAGCGGGAGTGCAGATACGCAGTATTTT.

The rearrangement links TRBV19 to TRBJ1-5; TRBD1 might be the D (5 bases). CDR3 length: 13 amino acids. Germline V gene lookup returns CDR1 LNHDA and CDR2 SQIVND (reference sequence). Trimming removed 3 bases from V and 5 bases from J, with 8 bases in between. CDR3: CASSIRDYQPQHF. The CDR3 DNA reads TGTGCCAGTAGTATCAGGGACTATCAGCCCCAGCATTTT.

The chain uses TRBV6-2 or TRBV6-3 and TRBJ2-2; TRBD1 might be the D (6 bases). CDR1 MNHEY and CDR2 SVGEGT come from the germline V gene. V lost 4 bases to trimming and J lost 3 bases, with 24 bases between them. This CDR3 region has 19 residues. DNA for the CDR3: TGTGCCAGCAGTTCTTATCCGGGACACCTATCGGCTGACACCGGGGAGCTGTTTTTT. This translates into CASSSYPGHLSADTGELFF.

The DNA for the CDR3 is TGTGCCAGCAGATCACAGGGTAACGCAGATACGCAGTATTTT. This sequence encodes CASRSQGNADTQYF. The chain is built from TRBV2 and TRBJ2-3, with D perhaps matching TRBD1 (6 bases). The CDR3 length is 14 residues. V lost 6 bases and J 4 bases, leaving 14 bases between the germline ends. Germline V gives CDR1 SNHLY, CDR2 FYNNEI.

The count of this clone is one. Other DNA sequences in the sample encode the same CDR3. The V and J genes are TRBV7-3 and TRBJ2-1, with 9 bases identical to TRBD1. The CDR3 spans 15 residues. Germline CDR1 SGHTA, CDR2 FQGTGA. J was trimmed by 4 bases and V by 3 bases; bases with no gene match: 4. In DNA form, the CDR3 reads TGTGCCAGCAGCTTTGGACAGGGGACGTACAATGAGCAGTTCTTC. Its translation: CASSFGQGTYNEQFF.

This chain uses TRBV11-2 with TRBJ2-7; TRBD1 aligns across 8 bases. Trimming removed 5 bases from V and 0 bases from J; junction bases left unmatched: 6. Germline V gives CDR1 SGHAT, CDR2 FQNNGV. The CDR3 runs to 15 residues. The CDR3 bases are TGTGCCAGCAGCCCCCGGGACAGGCTCTCCTACGAGCAGTACTTC. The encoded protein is CASSPRDRLSYEQYF.

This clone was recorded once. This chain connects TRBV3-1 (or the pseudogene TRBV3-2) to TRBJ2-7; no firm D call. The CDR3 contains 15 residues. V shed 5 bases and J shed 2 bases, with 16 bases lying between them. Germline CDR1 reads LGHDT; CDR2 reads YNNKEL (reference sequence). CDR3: CASSSDRVGPYEQYF. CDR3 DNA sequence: TGTGCCAGCAGCTCCGACCGGGTAGGTCCCTACGAGCAGTACTTC.

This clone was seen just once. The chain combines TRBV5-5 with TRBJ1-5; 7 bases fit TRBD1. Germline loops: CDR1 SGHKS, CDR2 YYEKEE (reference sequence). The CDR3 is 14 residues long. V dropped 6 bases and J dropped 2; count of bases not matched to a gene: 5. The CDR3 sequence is CASTTGTGNQPQHF. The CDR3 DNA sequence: TGTGCCAGCACCACCGGGACAGGCAATCAGCCCCAGCATTTT. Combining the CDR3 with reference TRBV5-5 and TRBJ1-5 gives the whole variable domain DAGVTQSPTHLIKTRGQQVTLRCSPISGHKSVSWYQQVLGQGPQFIFQYYEKEERGRGNFPDRFSARQFPNYSSELNVNALLLGDSALYLCASTTGTGNQPQHFGDGTRLSIL.

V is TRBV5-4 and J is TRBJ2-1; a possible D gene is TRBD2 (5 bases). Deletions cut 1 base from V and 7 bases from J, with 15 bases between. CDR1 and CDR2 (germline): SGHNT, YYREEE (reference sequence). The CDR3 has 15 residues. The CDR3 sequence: CASSLQPYGINEQFF. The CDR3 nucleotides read TGTGCCAGCAGCTTGCAACCTTACGGGATAAATGAGCAGTTCTTC.

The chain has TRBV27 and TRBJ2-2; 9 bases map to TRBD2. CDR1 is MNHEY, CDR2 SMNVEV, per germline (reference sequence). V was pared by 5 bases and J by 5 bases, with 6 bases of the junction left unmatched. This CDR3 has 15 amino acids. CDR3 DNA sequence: TGTGCCAGCAGTCTTAGCGGGAGACAAACCGGGGAGCTGTTTTTT. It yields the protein CASSLSGRQTGELFF.

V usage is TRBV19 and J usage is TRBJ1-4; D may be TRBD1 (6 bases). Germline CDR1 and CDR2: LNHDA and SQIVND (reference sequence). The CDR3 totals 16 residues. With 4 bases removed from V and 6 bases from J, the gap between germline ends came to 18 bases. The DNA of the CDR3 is TGTGCCAGTAGTAAGGCAACTGCAGGGGCATATGAAAAACTGTTTTTT. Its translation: CASSKATAGAYEKLFF.

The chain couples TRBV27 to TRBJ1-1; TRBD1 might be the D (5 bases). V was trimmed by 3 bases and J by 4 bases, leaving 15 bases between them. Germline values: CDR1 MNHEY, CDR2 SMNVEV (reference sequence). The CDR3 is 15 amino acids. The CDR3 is CASSFGRGQGTEAFF. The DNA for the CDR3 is TGTGCCAGCAGTTTCGGGAGAGGGCAGGGCACTGAAGCTTTCTTT.

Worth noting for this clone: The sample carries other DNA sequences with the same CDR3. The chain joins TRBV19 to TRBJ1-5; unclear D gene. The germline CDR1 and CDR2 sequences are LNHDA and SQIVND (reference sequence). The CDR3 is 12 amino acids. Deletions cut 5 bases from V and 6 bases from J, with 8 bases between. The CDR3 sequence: CASSVSRQPQHF. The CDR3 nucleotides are TGTGCCAGTAGTGTAAGCCGTCAGCCCCAGCATTTT. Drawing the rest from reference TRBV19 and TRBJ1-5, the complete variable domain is DGGITQSPKYLFRKEGQNVTLSCEQNLNHDAMYWYRQDPGQGLRLIYYSQIVNDFQKGDIAEGYSVSREKKESFPLTVTSAQKNPTAFYLCASSVSRQPQHFGDGTRLSIL.

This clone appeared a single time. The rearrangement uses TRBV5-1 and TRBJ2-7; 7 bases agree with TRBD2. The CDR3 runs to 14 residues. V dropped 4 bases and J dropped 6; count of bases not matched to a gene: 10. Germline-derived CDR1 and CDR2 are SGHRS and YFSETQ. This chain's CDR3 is CASSPGQGGSEQYF. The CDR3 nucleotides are TGCGCCAGCAGCCCCGGCCAGGGAGGGAGCGAGCAGTACTTC.

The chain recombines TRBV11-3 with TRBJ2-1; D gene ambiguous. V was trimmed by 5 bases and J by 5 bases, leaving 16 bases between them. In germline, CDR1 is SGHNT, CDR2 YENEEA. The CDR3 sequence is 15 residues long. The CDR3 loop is CASSPTGLQNNEQFF. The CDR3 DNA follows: TGTGCCAGCAGCCCAACGGGTCTTCAGAACAATGAGCAGTTCTTC.

The CDR3 DNA reads as TGCGCCAGCAGCTTAGGGACAGGCCTAAGGGATACGCAGTATTTT. It specifies CASSLGTGLRDTQYF. This chain connects TRBV5-1 to TRBJ2-3, with 8 nucleotides matching TRBD1. There are 15 residues in the CDR3. The ends lost 2 bases at V and 6 bases at J; junction bases unmatched: 8. CDR1 SGHRS and CDR2 YFSETQ come from the germline V gene. The full variable domain, rest sourced from reference TRBV5-1 and TRBJ2-3, is KAGVTQTPRYLIKTRGQQVTLSCSPISGHRSVSWYQQTPGQGLQFLFEYFSETQRNKGNFPGRFSGRQFSNSRSEMNVSTLELGDSALYLCASSLGTGLRDTQYFGPGTRLTVL.

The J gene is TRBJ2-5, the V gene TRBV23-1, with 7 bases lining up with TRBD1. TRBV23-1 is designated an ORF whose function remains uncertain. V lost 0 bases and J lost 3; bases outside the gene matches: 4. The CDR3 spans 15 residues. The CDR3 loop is CASSQSGTEKETQYF. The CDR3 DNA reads TGCGCCAGCAGTCAATCTGGGACAGAAAAAGAGACCCAGTACTTC.

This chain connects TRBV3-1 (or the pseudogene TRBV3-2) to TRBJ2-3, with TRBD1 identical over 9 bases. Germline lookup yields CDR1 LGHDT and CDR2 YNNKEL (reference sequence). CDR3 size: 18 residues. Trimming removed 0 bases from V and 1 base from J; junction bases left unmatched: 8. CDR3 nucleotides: TGTGCCAGCAGCCAAGAACTTGTCGGGGACAGGGGCACAGATACGCAGTATTTT. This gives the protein CASSQELVGDRGTDTQYF.

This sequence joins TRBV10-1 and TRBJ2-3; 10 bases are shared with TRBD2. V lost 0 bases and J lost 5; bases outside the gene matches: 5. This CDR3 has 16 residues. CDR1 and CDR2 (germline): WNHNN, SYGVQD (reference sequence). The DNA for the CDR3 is TGCGCCAGCAGTGAGTCGACAGCGGGAGGGGGAGATACGCAGTATTTT. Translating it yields CASSESTAGGGDTQYF.

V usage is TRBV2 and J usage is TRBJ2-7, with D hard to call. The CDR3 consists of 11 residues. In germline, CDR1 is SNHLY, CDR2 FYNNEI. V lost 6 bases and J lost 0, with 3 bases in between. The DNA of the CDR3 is TGTGCCAGCAGAGCCTCCTACGAGCAGTACTTC. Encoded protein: CASRASYEQYF. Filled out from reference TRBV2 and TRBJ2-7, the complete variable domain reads EPEVTQTPSHQVTQMGQEVILRCVPISNHLYFYWYRQILGQKVEFLVSFYNNEISEKSEIFDDQFSVERPDGSNFTLKIRSTKLEDSAMYFCASRASYEQYFGPGTRLTVT.